These T cell receptor beta chains were read from a single sample in a study of T cells in Graves' hyperthyroidism and ophthalmopathy. TCRdb used MiXCR to reprocess the multiplex PCR reads, holding one entry per CDR3 protein. The table lists approximately 870,000 distinct CDR3 sequences, roughly 40% of them singletons, with 7.5% to 9.5% in the top ten. The sample taken for sequencing was blood. The receptors were sampled from a man aged 18 to 35 with Graves' hyperthyroidism. The CDR3 runs from the conserved cysteine through the conserved F or W. D genes are given only for firm matches. Clone sizes are given selectively: once, few, many, or a class where the clone is expanded.

J | V | size | D | CDR3 | DNA
TRBJ1-2 | TRBV7-9 | many | - | CASSLESYGYTF | TGTGCCAGCAGCTTAGAGAGCTATGGCTACACCTTC
TRBJ2-7 | TRBV5-1 | few | - | CASSLELPGEQYF | TGCGCCAGCAGCTTGGAGTTGCCGGGCGAGCAGTACTTC
TRBJ1-1 | TRBV6-5 | - | - | CASSLHPDSNTEAFF | TGTGCCAGCAGTTTACACCCCGACTCGAACACTGAAGCTTTCTTT
TRBJ1-1 | TRBV11-3 | few | - | CASSDRYNTEAFF | TGTGCCAGCAGCGATCGATACAACACTGAAGCTTTCTTT
TRBJ2-7 | TRBV5-4 | few | - | CASSLGRGSGEQYF | TGTGCCAGCAGCTTGGGGAGGGGGAGCGGCGAGCAGTACTTC
TRBJ2-7 | TRBV11-2 | few | - | CASSSEGGDEQYF | TGTGCCAGCAGCTCCGAAGGAGGCGACGAGCAGTACTTC
TRBJ1-2 | TRBV2 | many | TRBD1 | CASSTSSGQTFYGYTF | TGTGCCAGCTCCACCTCATCGGGACAGACCTTTTATGGCTACACCTTC
TRBJ1-1 | TRBV9 | - | TRBD1 | CASSPGTGGLDTEAFF | TGTGCCAGCAGCCCGGGGACAGGGGGCTTGGACACTGAAGCTTTCTTT
TRBJ1-2 | TRBV5-5 | - | TRBD1 | CASLRTGGLLYGYTF | TGTGCCAGCTTGCGGACAGGGGGCCTTCTCTATGGCTACACCTTC
TRBJ1-5 | TRBV12-3/TRBV12-4 | few | - | CASSPPGSTQPQHF | TGTGCCAGCAGTCCCCCAGGGAGCACTCAGCCCCAGCATTTT
TRBJ2-7 | TRBV5-1 | - | TRBD2 | CASSFSSGRSEQYF | TGCGCCAGCAGCTTCTCAAGCGGGAGGTCCGAGCAGTACTTC
TRBJ1-5 | TRBV4-1 | - | - | CASSQDLGVQPQHF | TGCGCCAGCAGCCAAGATCTGGGGGTTCAGCCCCAGCATTTT
TRBJ2-5 | TRBV7-2 | - | - | CASSLRGEQETQYF | TGTGCCAGCAGCTTACGGGGTGAGCAAGAGACCCAGTACTTC
TRBJ1-1 | TRBV4-1 | - | - | CASSQLGQGTEAFF | TGCGCCAGCAGCCAACTCGGCCAGGGCACTGAAGCTTTCTTT
TRBJ1-3 | TRBV20-1 | few | - | CSARVMAAGNTIYF | TGCAGTGCTAGAGTGATGGCAGCTGGAAACACCATATATTTT
TRBJ1-6 | TRBV20-1 | - | - | CSARGAGNQGSYNSPLHF | TGCAGTGCTAGGGGCGCCGGCAACCAGGGCTCCTATAATTCACCCCTCCACTTT
TRBJ2-7 | TRBV9 | many | - | CASSVAQTATYEQYF | TGTGCCAGCAGCGTAGCACAGACCGCAACCTACGAGCAGTACTTC
TRBJ2-5 | TRBV7-2 | - | TRBD2 | CASNGPSGRRETQYF | TGTGCCAGCAACGGGCCTAGCGGGAGGAGAGAGACCCAGTACTTC
TRBJ1-3 | TRBV2 | - | - | CASSYSKELNTIYF | TGTGCCAGCAGTTACTCGAAAGAGCTGAACACCATATATTTT
TRBJ1-6 | TRBV19 | - | - | CASSILGGNSPLHF | TGTGCCAGTAGTATACTTGGGGGAAATTCACCCCTCCACTTT
TRBJ2-2 | TRBV20-1 | - | TRBD2 | CSALSGRATGELFF | TGCAGTGCTCTCAGCGGGAGGGCCACCGGGGAGCTGTTTTTT
TRBJ1-1 | TRBV15 | - | - | CATSSGQGNTEAFF | TGTGCCACCAGCAGTGGCCAGGGGAACACTGAAGCTTTCTTT
TRBJ1-5 | TRBV20-1 | many | TRBD1 | CSARRDRGQPQHF | TGCAGTGCTAGGCGGGACAGGGGACAGCCCCAGCATTTT
TRBJ2-7 | TRBV28 | - | TRBD2 | CASRTSDREQYF | TGTGCCAGCAGGACTAGCGACCGCGAGCAGTACTTC